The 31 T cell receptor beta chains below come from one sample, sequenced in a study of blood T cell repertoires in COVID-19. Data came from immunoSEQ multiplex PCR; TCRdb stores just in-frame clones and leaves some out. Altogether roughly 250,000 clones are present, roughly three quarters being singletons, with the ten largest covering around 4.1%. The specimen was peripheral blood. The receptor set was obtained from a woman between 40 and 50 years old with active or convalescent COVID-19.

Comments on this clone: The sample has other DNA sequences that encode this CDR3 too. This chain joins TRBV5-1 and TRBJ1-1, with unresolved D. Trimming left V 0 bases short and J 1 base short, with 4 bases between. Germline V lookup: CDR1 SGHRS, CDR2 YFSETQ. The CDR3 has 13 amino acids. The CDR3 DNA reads TGCGCCAGCAGCTTGGTCAGGAACACTGAAGCTTTCTTT. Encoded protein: CASSLVRNTEAFF.

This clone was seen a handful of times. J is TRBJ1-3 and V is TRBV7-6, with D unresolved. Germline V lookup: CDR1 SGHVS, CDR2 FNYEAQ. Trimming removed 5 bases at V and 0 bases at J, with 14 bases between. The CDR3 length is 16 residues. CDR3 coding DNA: TGTGCCAGCAGCACCCTAGCAGGAGACTCTGGAAACACCATATATTTT. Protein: CASSTLAGDSGNTIYF.

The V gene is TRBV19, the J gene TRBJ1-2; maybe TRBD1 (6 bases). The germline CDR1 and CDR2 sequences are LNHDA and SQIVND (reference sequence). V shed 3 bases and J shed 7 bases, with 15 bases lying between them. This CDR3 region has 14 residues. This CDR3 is CASSILRGTRGYTF. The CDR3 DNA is TGTGCCAGTAGTATCCTTAGGGGGACGCGTGGCTACACCTTC.

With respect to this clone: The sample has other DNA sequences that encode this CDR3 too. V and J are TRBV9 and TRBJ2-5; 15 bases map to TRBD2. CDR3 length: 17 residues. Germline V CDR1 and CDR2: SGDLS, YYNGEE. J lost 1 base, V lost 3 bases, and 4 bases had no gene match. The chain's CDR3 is CASSAGTSGGIQETQYF. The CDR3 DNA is TGTGCCAGCAGCGCCGGGACTAGCGGGGGGATCCAAGAGACCCAGTACTTC.

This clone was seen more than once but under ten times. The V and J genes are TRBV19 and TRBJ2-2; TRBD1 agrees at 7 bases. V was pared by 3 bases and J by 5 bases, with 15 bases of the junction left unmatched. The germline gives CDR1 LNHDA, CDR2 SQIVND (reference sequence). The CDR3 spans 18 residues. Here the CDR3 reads CASSINKPRQGTTGELFF. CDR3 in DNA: TGTGCCAGTAGTATCAACAAACCACGACAGGGAACTACCGGGGAGCTGTTTTTT.

The chain's CDR3 is CASSEAILQGAKEQYF. DNA for the CDR3: TGTGCCAGCAGTGAAGCTATCTTGCAGGGGGCAAAGGAGCAGTACTTC. This sequence joins TRBV6-1 and TRBJ2-7, with 8 bases matching TRBD1. Looked up from germline, CDR1 is MNHNS and CDR2 is SASEGT. Trimming at V came to 0 bases and at J to 7 bases, leaving 11 bases not matched to a gene. The CDR3 runs to 16 residues.

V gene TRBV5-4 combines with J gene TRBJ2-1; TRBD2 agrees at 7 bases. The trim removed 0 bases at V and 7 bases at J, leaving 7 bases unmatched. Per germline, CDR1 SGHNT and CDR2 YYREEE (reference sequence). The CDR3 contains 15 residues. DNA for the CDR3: TGTGCCAGCAGCTTGGCCGGGACTAAGATTAATGAGCAGTTCTTC. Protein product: CASSLAGTKINEQFF.

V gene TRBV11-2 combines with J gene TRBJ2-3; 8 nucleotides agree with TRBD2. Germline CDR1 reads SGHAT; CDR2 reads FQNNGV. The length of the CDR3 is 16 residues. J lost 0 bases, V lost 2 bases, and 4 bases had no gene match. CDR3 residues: CASSLLSSGSTDTQYF. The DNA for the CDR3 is TGTGCCAGCAGCTTACTGTCTAGCGGGAGCACAGATACGCAGTATTTT.

CDR3 sequence: CASSLGKQGIGDIQYF. The CDR3 nucleotides are TGTGCCAGCAGCTTAGGGAAACAGGGGATCGGAGACATTCAGTACTTC. The rearrangement links TRBV7-3 to TRBJ2-4; 7 positions match TRBD1. This CDR3 comprises 16 residues. The trim removed 2 bases at V and 8 bases at J, leaving 12 bases unmatched. Germline V gives CDR1 SGHTA, CDR2 FQGTGA.

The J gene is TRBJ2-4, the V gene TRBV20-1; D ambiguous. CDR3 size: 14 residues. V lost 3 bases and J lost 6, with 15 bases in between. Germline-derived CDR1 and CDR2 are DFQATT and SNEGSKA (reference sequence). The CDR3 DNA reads TGCAGTGCTAGTTCCGGGTCCAACCTAAACATTCAGTACTTC. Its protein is CSASSGSNLNIQYF.

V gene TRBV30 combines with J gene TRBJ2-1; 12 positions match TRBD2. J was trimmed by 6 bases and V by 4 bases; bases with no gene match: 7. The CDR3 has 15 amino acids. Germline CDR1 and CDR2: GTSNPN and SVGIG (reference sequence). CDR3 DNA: TGTGCCTGGAAACTTGGACTAGCGGGGATCAATGAGCAGTTCTTC. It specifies CAWKLGLAGINEQFF.

CDR3 region: CASSFAGTRSYTF. CDR3 nucleotide sequence: TGTGCCAGCAGCTTTGCCGGCACGAGGAGCTACACCTTC. The chain links TRBV5-8 to TRBJ1-2; D is ambiguous. Trimming pared 2 bases from V and 9 bases from J, leaving 14 bases between. The CDR3 contains 13 residues. Germline V gene data show CDR1 as SGHTS and CDR2 as YDEGEE.

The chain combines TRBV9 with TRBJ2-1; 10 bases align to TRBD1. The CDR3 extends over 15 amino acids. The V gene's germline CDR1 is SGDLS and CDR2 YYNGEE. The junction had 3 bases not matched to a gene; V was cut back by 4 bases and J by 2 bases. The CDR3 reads CASSFGQGAYNEQFF. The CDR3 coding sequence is TGTGCCAGCAGCTTTGGACAGGGGGCCTACAATGAGCAGTTCTTC.

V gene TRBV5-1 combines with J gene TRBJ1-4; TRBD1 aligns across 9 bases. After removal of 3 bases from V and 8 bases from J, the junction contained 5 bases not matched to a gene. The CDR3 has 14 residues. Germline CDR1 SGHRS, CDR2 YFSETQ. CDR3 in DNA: TGCGCCAGCAGCTCCGGACAGGGGAAGGAAAAACTGTTTTTT. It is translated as CASSSGQGKEKLFF.

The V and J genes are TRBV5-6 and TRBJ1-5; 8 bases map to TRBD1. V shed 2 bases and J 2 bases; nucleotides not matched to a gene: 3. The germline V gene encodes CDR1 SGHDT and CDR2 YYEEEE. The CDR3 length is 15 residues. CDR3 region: CASSFLQGGNQPQHF. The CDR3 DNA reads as TGTGCCAGCAGCTTTTTACAGGGGGGCAATCAGCCCCAGCATTTT.

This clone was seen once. CDR3 bases: TGTGCCAGCAGCCCCCTAGCGGGCTCCTACAATGAGCAGTTCTTC. Amino acid sequence: CASSPLAGSYNEQFF. The V call is TRBV11-2, the J call TRBJ2-1; 8 bases are a match to TRBD2. Germline CDR1 SGHAT, CDR2 FQNNGV. The trim removed 5 bases at V and 0 bases at J, leaving 3 bases unmatched. This CDR3 comprises 15 residues.

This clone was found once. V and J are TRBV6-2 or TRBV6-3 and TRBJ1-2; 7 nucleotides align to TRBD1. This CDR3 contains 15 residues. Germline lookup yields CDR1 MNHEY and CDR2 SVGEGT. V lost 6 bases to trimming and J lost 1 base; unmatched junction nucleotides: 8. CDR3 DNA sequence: TGTGCCAGCAGCCTAGGGGGCCCGATTAACTATGGCTACACCTTC. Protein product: CASSLGGPINYGYTF.

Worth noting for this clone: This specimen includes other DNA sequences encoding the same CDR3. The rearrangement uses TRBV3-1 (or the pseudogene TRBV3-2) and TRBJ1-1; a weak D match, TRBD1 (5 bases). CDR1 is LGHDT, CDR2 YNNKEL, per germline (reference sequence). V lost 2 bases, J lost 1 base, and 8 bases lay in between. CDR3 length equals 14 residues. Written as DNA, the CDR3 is TGTGCCAGCAGCCAACTGCAGGGGAACACTGAAGCTTTCTTT. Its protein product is CASSQLQGNTEAFF.

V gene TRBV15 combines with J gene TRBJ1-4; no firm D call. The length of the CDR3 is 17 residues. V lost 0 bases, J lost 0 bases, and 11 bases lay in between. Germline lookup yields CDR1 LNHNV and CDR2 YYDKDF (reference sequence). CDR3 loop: CATSRDLTTATNEKLFF. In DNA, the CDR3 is TGTGCCACCAGCAGAGACCTGACAACTGCAACTAATGAAAAACTGTTTTTT.

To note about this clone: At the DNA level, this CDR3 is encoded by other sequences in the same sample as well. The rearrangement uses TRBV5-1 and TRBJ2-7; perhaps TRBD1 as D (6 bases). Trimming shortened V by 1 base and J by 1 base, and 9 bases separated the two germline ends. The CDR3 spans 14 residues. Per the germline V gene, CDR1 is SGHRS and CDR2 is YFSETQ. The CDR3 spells CASSLLDRSYEQYF. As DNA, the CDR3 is TGCGCCAGCAGCTTGCTCGACAGGTCCTACGAGCAGTACTTC.

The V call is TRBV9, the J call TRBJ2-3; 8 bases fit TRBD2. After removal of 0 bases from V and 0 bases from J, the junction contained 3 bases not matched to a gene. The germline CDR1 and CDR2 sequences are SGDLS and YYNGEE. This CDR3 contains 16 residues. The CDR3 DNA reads TGTGCCAGCAGCGTAGCGGGGGGGTCCAGCACAGATACGCAGTATTTT. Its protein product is CASSVAGGSSTDTQYF.

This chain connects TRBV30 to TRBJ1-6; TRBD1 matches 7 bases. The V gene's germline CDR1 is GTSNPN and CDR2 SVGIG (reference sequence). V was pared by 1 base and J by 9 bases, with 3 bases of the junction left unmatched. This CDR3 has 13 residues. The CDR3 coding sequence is TGTGCCTGGAGTGGACAGGGCGGTTCACCCCTCCACTTT. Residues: CAWSGQGGSPLHF.

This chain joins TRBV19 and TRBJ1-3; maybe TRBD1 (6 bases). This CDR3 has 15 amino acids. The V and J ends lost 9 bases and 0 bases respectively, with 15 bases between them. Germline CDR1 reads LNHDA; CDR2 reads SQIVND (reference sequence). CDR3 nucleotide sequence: TGTGCCAGCCGACTCGACAGGTCCTCTGGAAACACCATATATTTT. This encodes CASRLDRSSGNTIYF.

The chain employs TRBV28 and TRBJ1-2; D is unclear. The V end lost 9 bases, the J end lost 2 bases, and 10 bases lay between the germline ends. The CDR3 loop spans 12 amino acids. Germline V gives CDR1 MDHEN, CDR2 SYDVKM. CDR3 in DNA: TGTGCCAGTCGGCAGGCAAACTATGGCTACACCTTC. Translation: CASRQANYGYTF.

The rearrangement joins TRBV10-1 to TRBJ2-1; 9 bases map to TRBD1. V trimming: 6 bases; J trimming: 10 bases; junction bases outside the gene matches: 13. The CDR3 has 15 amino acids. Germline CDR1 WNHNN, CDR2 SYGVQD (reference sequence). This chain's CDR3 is CASRTEGTGYREQFF. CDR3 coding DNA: TGCGCCAGCAGGACAGAGGGGACAGGGTATCGGGAGCAGTTCTTC.

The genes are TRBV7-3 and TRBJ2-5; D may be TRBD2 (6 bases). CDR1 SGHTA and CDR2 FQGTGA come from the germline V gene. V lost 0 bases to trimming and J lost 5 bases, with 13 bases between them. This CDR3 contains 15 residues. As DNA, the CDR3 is TGTGCCAGCAGCTTAACGGGATCGACTAGGGAGACCCAGTACTTC. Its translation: CASSLTGSTRETQYF.

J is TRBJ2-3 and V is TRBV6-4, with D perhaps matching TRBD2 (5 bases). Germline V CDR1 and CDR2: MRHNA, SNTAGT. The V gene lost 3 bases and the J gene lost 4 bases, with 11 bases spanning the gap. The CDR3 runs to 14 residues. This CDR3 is CASSEGEGSDTQYF. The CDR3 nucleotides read TGTGCCAGCAGTGAAGGAGAGGGATCAGATACGCAGTATTTT.

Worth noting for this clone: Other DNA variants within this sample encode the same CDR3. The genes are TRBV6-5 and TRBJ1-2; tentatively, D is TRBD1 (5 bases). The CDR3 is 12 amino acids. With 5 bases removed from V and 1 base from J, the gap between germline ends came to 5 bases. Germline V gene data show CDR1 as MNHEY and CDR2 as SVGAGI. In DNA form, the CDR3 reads TGTGCCAGCAGTCAGGGTAACTATGGCTACACCTTC. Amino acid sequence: CASSQGNYGYTF.

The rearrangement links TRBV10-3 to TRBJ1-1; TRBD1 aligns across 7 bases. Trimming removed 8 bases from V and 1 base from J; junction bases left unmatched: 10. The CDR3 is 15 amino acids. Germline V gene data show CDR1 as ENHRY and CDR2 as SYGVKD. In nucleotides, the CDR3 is TGTGCCATCGGATCAAGGGGGACAGCGAACACTGAAGCTTTCTTT. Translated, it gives CAIGSRGTANTEAFF.

The CDR3 nucleotides are TGCGCCAGCAGCCAAGGGCAGTATAGCAATCAGCCCCAGCATTTT. Translating gives CASSQGQYSNQPQHF. This chain links TRBV4-1 with TRBJ1-5; D gene unclear. Deletions cut 1 base from V and 0 bases from J, with 7 bases between. This CDR3 is 15 amino acids long. The V gene's germline CDR1 is MGHRA and CDR2 YSYEKL.

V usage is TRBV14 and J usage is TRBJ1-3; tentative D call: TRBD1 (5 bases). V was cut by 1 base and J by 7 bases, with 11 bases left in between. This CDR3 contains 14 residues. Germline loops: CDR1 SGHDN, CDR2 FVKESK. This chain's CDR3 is CASSQAQGKNTIYF. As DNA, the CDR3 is TGTGCCAGCAGCCAAGCTCAGGGAAAGAACACCATATATTTT.